These 14 T cell receptor beta chains were sequenced from one sample in a study of T cells in Graves' hyperthyroidism and ophthalmopathy. RNA transcripts yielded amplified TCR beta CDR3 regions. HTBI primers were the set used in a first-round RT-PCR of the TCR CDR3. TCRdb itself ran the multiplex PCR reads through MiXCR, one entry per CDR3 protein. The table includes about 840,000 distinct CDR3 sequences, roughly 40% detected once. Material: blood. Receptors originate from a man aged 18-30 years with Graves' hyperthyroidism.

To note about this clonotype: At one of its ends the junction is not consistent with the germline gene, which may arise from a read error. V and J are TRBV2 and TRBJ2-2; possible D gene TRBD1, 6 bases. CDR1 SNHLY and CDR2 FYNNEI come from the germline V gene. The CDR3 consists of 14 residues. CDR3 coding DNA: TGTGCCAGCAGGGCTACAGGGAACACCGAGGAGCTGTTTTTT. Encoded protein: CASRATGNTEELFF.

In its sample, this clonotype was seen many times. The CDR3 protein is CILQGRETQYF. The CDR3 nucleotides read TGCATCCTACAGGGAAGGGAGACCCAGTACTTC. V is TRBV20-1 and J is TRBJ2-5, with D possibly matching TRBD1 (6 bases). The CDR3 runs to 11 residues. Germline CDR1 reads DFQATT; CDR2 reads SNEGSKA (reference sequence).

V and J are TRBV5-1 and TRBJ2-2; 8 bases line up with TRBD1. Looked up from germline, CDR1 is SGHRS and CDR2 is YFSETQ. The V and J ends lost 3 bases and 2 bases, in that order; junction bases with no gene match: 6. CDR3 length equals 16 residues. CDR3 region: CASSWGQASNTGELFF. For the CDR3, the DNA is TGCGCCAGCAGCTGGGGACAGGCCTCAAACACCGGGGAGCTGTTTTTT.

This chain links TRBV25-1 with TRBJ2-6, with 8 bases aligning to TRBD2. Trimming removed 8 bases from V and 4 bases from J; junction bases left unmatched: 10. This CDR3 is built from 16 residues. The germline CDR1 and CDR2 sequences are MGHDK and SYGVNS. The CDR3 region has the DNA TGTGCCAGCTTCACCCCGGGGGGGCCCGGGGCCAACGTCCTGACTTTC. Translating it yields CASFTPGGPGANVLTF.

CDR3 in amino acids: CASSFGLTGELFF. The CDR3 bases are TGTGCCAGCAGTTTCGGACTGACCGGGGAGCTGTTTTTT. The V and J genes are TRBV6-6 and TRBJ2-2; possible D gene TRBD2, 5 bases. Germline V gene data show CDR1 as MNHNY and CDR2 as SVGAGI (reference sequence). The CDR3 contains 13 residues. Between the trimmed V and J ends, which lost 4 bases and 5 bases, there was a span of 8 bases.

This clonotype was seen many times. CDR3 DNA sequence: TGTGCCAGCAGTGAAGCGGGCAGAATGAACACTGAAGCTTTCTTT. This gives the protein CASSEAGRMNTEAFF. The V gene is TRBV25-1, the J gene TRBJ1-1; D gene ambiguous. This CDR3 comprises 15 residues. The V gene's germline CDR1 is MGHDK and CDR2 SYGVNS. Trimming took 2 bases from V and 0 from J, leaving 10 bases between them.

The rearrangement joins TRBV12-3 or TRBV12-4 to TRBJ1-3, with 12 positions matching TRBD1. Unmatched junction bases numbered 4, after V lost 6 bases and J lost 4 bases. This CDR3 is 15 amino acids long. Here the CDR3 DNA reads TGTGCCAGCAGGGGGACAGGGGGCACAGGAAACACCATATATTTT. This translates into CASRGTGGTGNTIYF.

This clonotype was counted only a few times. The V and J genes are TRBV6-2 or TRBV6-3 and TRBJ2-5; tentatively, D is TRBD2 (5 bases). The germline CDR1 and CDR2 sequences are MNHEY and SVGEGT. Trimming stripped 1 base from V and 2 bases from J, with 8 bases between. CDR3 size: 14 residues. CDR3 amino acids: CASSYFTRQETQYF. The CDR3 nucleotides are TGTGCCAGCAGTTACTTCACTAGACAAGAGACCCAGTACTTC.

The chain uses TRBV7-9 and TRBJ2-2; TRBD1 matches at 8 bases. The CDR3 is 17 amino acids. Unmatched junction bases numbered 12, after V lost 5 bases and J lost 4 bases. CDR1 is SEHNR and CDR2 is FQNEAQ in the germline V gene (reference sequence). CDR3 residues: CASSPTLDRGRTGELFF. The DNA of the CDR3 is TGTGCCAGCAGCCCAACCCTTGACAGGGGACGCACCGGGGAGCTGTTTTTT.

CDR3: CASSLPDRGGGTEAFF. CDR3 in DNA: TGCGCCAGCAGCTTGCCGGACAGGGGAGGTGGCACTGAAGCTTTCTTT. The V gene is TRBV5-1, the J gene TRBJ1-1, with 9 bases lining up with TRBD1. This CDR3 region has 16 residues. CDR1 and CDR2 (germline): SGHRS, YFSETQ. V lost 1 base, J lost 4 bases, and 8 bases stayed unmatched.

This clonotype was detected many times. This rearrangement joins TRBV25-1 to TRBJ2-7, with D perhaps TRBD2 (6 bases). This CDR3 region has 16 residues. Between the trimmed V and J ends, which lost 1 base and 3 bases, there was a span of 16 bases. Germline V gene lookup returns CDR1 MGHDK and CDR2 SYGVNS. This CDR3 reads CASSEWEVGTLYEQYF. The CDR3 DNA reads as TGTGCCAGCAGTGAATGGGAGGTGGGAACCCTCTACGAGCAGTACTTC.

The rearrangement links TRBV29-1 to TRBJ2-7; TRBD1 matches 10 bases. Trimming cost V 4 bases and J 5 bases; bases outside gene matches: 11. The CDR3 extends over 15 amino acids. From germline, CDR1 is SQVTM and CDR2 ANQGSEA. The CDR3 spells CSVGAFGDRGHEQYF. The CDR3 nucleotides are TGCAGCGTTGGAGCTTTCGGGGACAGGGGTCACGAGCAGTACTTC.

This chain uses TRBV10-3 with TRBJ1-2; TRBD1 matches 7 bases. This CDR3 is 14 amino acids long. Germline V gives CDR1 ENHRY, CDR2 SYGVKD. With V trimmed by 2 bases and J by 6 bases, 6 bases remained unmatched. The CDR3 loop reads CAISEGTARDGYTF. DNA of the CDR3: TGTGCCATCAGTGAGGGGACAGCCAGGGATGGCTACACCTTC.

The CDR3 loop reads CSAGVWGIGEKLFF. The CDR3, as DNA: TGCAGTGCTGGAGTTTGGGGGATCGGGGAAAAACTGTTTTTT. This rearrangement joins TRBV20-1 to TRBJ1-4, with TRBD1 as a possible D gene (5 bases). Germline V gene data show CDR1 as DFQATT and CDR2 as SNEGSKA (reference sequence). This CDR3 region has 14 residues. The V and J ends lost 5 bases and 8 bases respectively, with 18 bases between them.